This is a list of T cell receptor beta chains from one sample in a study of shared T cell receptors in the human thymus. Clones were read by immunoSEQ multiplex PCR, and TCRdb kept only the in-frame ones, dropping some. This table has 600,000 to 900,000 clones, over 75% appearing once. The data were also submitted as part of a second study, on human thymus T cells.

The sample taken for sequencing was thymocytes. These receptors were taken from a girl under two years old with a congenital heart defect. Both conserved end residues are part of each CDR3. Fields, in order: CDR3 length, clone size, V gene, D gene, J gene, CDR3 DNA, CDR3 protein. A D gene is named only where the DNA matches it firmly. For some rows the clone size is stated as once, few or many, or as a class when expanded; others skip it.

13	NA	TRBV4-3	NA	TRBJ2-1	TGCGCCAGCAGCCCTGGACAGCTCAATGAGCAGTTCTTC	CASSPGQLNEQFF
14	NA	TRBV29-1	NA	TRBJ2-1	TGCAGCGTTCTTTGGGCGGGGTCAGACAATGAGCAGTTCTTC	CSVLWAGSDNEQFF
16	NA	TRBV28	TRBD1	TRBJ2-7	TGTGCCAGCAGGGGGCCACCGGGACAGGGACCATACGAGCAGTACTTC	CASRGPPGQGPYEQYF
13	few	TRBV5-1	NA	TRBJ2-5	TGCGCCAGCAGCTTGACACCACAAGAGACCCAGTACTTC	CASSLTPQETQYF
17	NA	TRBV7-2	TRBD2	TRBJ2-1	TGTGCCAGCAGCCTCCTTCTTCGGGGGGATTCATGCAATGAGCAGTTCTTC	CASSLLLRGDSCNEQFF
16	NA	TRBV7-2	TRBD2	TRBJ2-1	TGTGCCAGCAGCACCGGAGCTGGCGGGGGGGCAAATGAGCAGTTCTTC	CASSTGAGGGANEQFF
20	NA	TRBV5-1	TRBD2	TRBJ2-5	TGCGCCAGCAGCCCTTGCGAAGGTAGCGGGGGGGGCCGAGTCCAAGAGACCCAGTACTTC	CASSPCEGSGGGRVQETQYF
12	NA	TRBV27	TRBD1	TRBJ2-7	TGTGCCAGCAGTCTAGACAGGGGGAAGCAGTACTTC	CASSLDRGKQYF
16	NA	TRBV2	TRBD1	TRBJ2-2	TGTGCCAGCAGTGTTTGGGGGACAGGGGAGGCCGGGGAGCTGTTTTTT	CASSVWGTGEAGELFF
15	NA	TRBV27	TRBD1	TRBJ1-2	TGTGCCAGCAGTACTCGGGACAGCAATTTCTATGGCTACACCTTC	CASSTRDSNFYGYTF
14	NA	TRBV9	NA	TRBJ2-3	TGTGCCAGCAGCGCCGAAGCTAGCACAGATACGCAGTATTTT	CASSAEASTDTQYF
13	NA	TRBV7-9	TRBD1	TRBJ1-2	TGTGCCAGCAGCTCGACTCCAGGGGGAGGCTACACCTTC	CASSSTPGGGYTF
16	NA	TRBV6-1	NA	TRBJ1-1	TGTGCCAGCAGTGAAGCAAACAGGGTAAGAGGCACTGAAGCTTTCTTT	CASSEANRVRGTEAFF
15	NA	TRBV4-1	NA	TRBJ2-5	TGCGCCAGCAGCCCTGGGGCGGGGACCCAAGAGACCCAGTACTTC	CASSPGAGTQETQYF
17	NA	TRBV4-2	TRBD1	TRBJ2-7	TGTGCCAGCAGCCAAGGGGTAACCGGGACAGGGCTCTACGAGCAGTACTTT	CASSQGVTGTGLYEQYF
13	few	TRBV7-9	NA	TRBJ2-1	TGTGCCAGCAGCTTAGTGTGGGCGAATGAGCAGTTCTTC	CASSLVWANEQFF
15	NA	TRBV6-1	TRBD1	TRBJ1-1	TGTGCCAGCCCCCCCCCGACAGGGACGAACACTGAAGCTTTCTTT	CASPPPTGTNTEAFF
15	NA	TRBV6-1	TRBD1	TRBJ2-7	TGTGCCAGCAGTGAAGCGGGACAGGGGGCGGGCGAGCAGTACTTC	CASSEAGQGAGEQYF
15	NA	TRBV5-6	TRBD1	TRBJ1-6	TGTGCCAGCAGCCCCTGGACAGGGGGTTGTTCACCCCTCCACTTT	CASSPWTGGCSPLHF
15	NA	TRBV28	TRBD1	TRBJ1-5	TGTGCCAGCAGGGGCGGACAGGGTCCGCATCAGCCCCAGCATTTT	CASRGGQGPHQPQHF
16	once	TRBV4-1	NA	TRBJ1-1	TGCGCCAGCAGCCATCTGGGTGGGGGCGAGAACACTGAAGCTTTCTTT	CASSHLGGGENTEAFF
15	once	TRBV6-5	NA	TRBJ1-5	TGTGCCAGCAGTTACCCCACAGGGAAGGCTCAGCCCCAGCATTTT	CASSYPTGKAQPQHF
14	NA	TRBV25-1	NA	TRBJ2-3	TGTGCCAGCAGCGGCCCTGAGGGGGCAGATACGCAGTATTTT	CASSGPEGADTQYF
16	NA	TRBV28	NA	TRBJ2-7	TGTGCCAGCAGTTTGGTCTCGGGGGGCAAGAAGTACGAGCAGTACTTC	CASSLVSGGKKYEQYF
19	NA	TRBV4-2	TRBD2	TRBJ2-2	TGTGCCAGCAGCCAATCTCGGCCGGGACTAGGCACGCGGGAGGGGGAGCTGTTTTTT	CASSQSRPGLGTREGELFF
15	NA	TRBV5-1	TRBD1	TRBJ1-2	TGCGCCAGCAGCGGGGGACAGCAAAATAACTATGGCTACACCTTC	CASSGGQQNNYGYTF
17	NA	TRBV27	NA	TRBJ2-7	TGTGCCAGCAGTTTAACGTGGGGGACAAAGCACTCCTACGAGCAGTACTTC	CASSLTWGTKHSYEQYF
16	few	TRBV25-1	NA	TRBJ2-5	TGTGCCAGCAGTGCACCGGGGGGCCTCTCTCAAGAGACCCAGTACTTC	CASSAPGGLSQETQYF
14	few	TRBV27	NA	TRBJ1-2	TGTGCCAGCAGTTTAGGCAGGGGAAACTATGGCTACACCTTC	CASSLGRGNYGYTF
14	NA	TRBV2	TRBD1	TRBJ1-1	TGTGCCAGCATCTTAGGGGGCAAGAACACTGAAGCTTTCTTT	CASILGGKNTEAFF
13	NA	TRBV5-8	NA	TRBJ2-1	TGTGCCAGCAGCTTGGCCAGCTACAATGAGCAGTTCTTC	CASSLASYNEQFF
11	NA	TRBV10-3	NA	TRBJ1-2	TGTGCCATCAGTGGAGTCTATGGCTACACCTTC	CAISGVYGYTF
14	NA	TRBV5-1	NA	TRBJ2-7	TGCGCCAGCAGCTCCAGGGAGGATAACTACGAGCAGTACTTC	CASSSREDNYEQYF
16	NA	TRBV19	NA	TRBJ2-5	TGTGCCAGTAGTATCCCGACAGGCAGCTCCCGAGAGACCCAGTACTTC	CASSIPTGSSRETQYF
18	NA	TRBV13	TRBD2	TRBJ2-3	TGTGCCAGCAGCACCTATTTTGATTCTGGGGGGGGACGCGATACGCAGTATTTT	CASSTYFDSGGGRDTQYF
16	NA	TRBV18	NA	TRBJ2-4	TGTGCCAGCTCACCACTCCTCAATCGGGGTAAAAACATTCAGTACTTC	CASSPLLNRGKNIQYF
15	NA	TRBV9	TRBD1	TRBJ1-2	TGTGCCAGCAGCTTACACCGGGACAGGGTCTATGGCTACACCTTC	CASSLHRDRVYGYTF